Listed here are 2 T cell receptor beta chains from one sample, sequenced in a study of tumor-infiltrating lymphocytes in primary liver carcinoma. Germline DNA was extracted too, while blood RNA derived from unsorted whole blood. Researchers generated TCR beta cDNA from about 460 ng of total RNA, relying on a constant-region primer. Investigators got TCR beta libraries out of three nested multiplex PCR rounds, done with slightly modified ARM-PCR. Rounds one and two of PCR, each of 10 cycles, were primed with TRBV1-TRBV30 forward primers and a C-beta reverse primer. Using its own MiXCR run on the multiplex PCR reads, TCRdb lists one record per CDR3 protein. The table includes hundreds of thousands of distinct CDR3 sequences, roughly 60% detected once. Sequencing was performed on peripheral blood. Receptors were obtained from a man aged 35 to 55 with primary liver carcinoma and hepatitis B virus infection.

With regard to this clonotype: A junction boundary mismatches the germline segment, possibly from a read error. Written as DNA, the CDR3 is TGCAACGATTTAACCGGGACTAGCCAGGCCTTC. Protein product: CNDLTGTSQAF. The chain couples TRBV29-1 to TRBJ2-1, with 9 nucleotides matching TRBD2. The germline gives CDR1 SQVTM, CDR2 ANQGSEA. CDR3 length equals 11 residues.

The genes are TRBV7-8 and TRBJ2-1; D is ambiguous. The V end lost 5 bases, the J end lost 6 bases, and 20 bases lay between the germline ends. Germline loops: CDR1 SGHVS, CDR2 FQNEAQ. The CDR3 is 16 amino acids. This chain's CDR3 is CASSPPIRDKINEQFF. The CDR3 DNA is TGTGCCAGCAGCCCACCTATCCGAGACAAGATCAATGAGCAGTTCTTC.